A selection of T cell receptor beta chains follows, all from one sample in a study of lymphopenia after photon versus proton radiotherapy. Repertoires were generated with immunoSEQ multiplex PCR, while TCRdb's copy carries only in-frame clones and drops some. Among approximately 8,100 clones listed, about 86% were seen once. Material: peripheral blood, obtained from a patient treated with photon-based radiotherapy. The receptors shown here come from a man older than 75 with cholangiocarcinoma. Both conserved end residues are part of each CDR3. Fields, in order: J gene, clone size, D gene, V gene, CDR3 DNA, CDR3 protein. A D gene is named only where the DNA matches it firmly. The listing skips clone size in some rows; elsewhere it reads once, few, many or a size class.

TRBJ1-5,few,TRBD1,TRBV27,TGTGCCAGCAGTTCCATCGGGACAGAGAACAATCAGCCCCAGCATTTT,CASSSIGTENNQPQHF
TRBJ2-2,.,.,TRBV5-4,TGTGCCAGCAGCTTGATCAGCACCGGGGAGCTGTTTTTT,CASSLISTGELFF
TRBJ2-7,few,.,TRBV6-1,TGTGCCAGCAGTGAGATCGCGGGATGGGGTTCCTACGAGCAGTACTTC,CASSEIAGWGSYEQYF
TRBJ2-5,.,.,TRBV7-6,TGTGCCAGCAGCTCCCTAGGGGGGTTCCGGGAGACCCAGTACTTC,CASSSLGGFRETQYF
TRBJ1-1,.,.,TRBV11-2,TGTGCCAGCAGCCGACAGCCTCAATATACTGAAGCTTTCTTT,CASSRQPQYTEAFF
TRBJ2-3,.,TRBD2,TRBV27,TGTGCCAGCAGGGCTAGCGGGGGGACATATTCGCAGTATTTT,CASRASGGTYSQYF
TRBJ2-7,.,.,TRBV18,TGTGCCAGCTCACCCCAGGGATGGGAGCAGTACTTC,CASSPQGWEQYF
TRBJ2-3,.,.,TRBV14,TGTGCCAGCAGCCAAGGGATTTTCACAGATACGCAGTATTTT,CASSQGIFTDTQYF
TRBJ1-4,.,.,TRBV30,TGTGCCTGGAGTGTAATGGCGGTGGGGCGGAATAATGAAAAACTGTTTTTT,CAWSVMAVGRNNEKLFF
TRBJ1-1,few,.,TRBV7-9,TGTGCCAGCAGCTCCGCCGGGGCGGCCACTGAAGCTTTCTTT,CASSSAGAATEAFF
TRBJ1-4,.,TRBD1,TRBV2,TGTGCCAGCACCTGGACAGGGGGCGCGGAAAAACTGTTTTTT,CASTWTGGAEKLFF
TRBJ1-2,.,TRBD1,TRBV2,TGTGCCAGCAGTGAATGGGGACAGGGAACCTATGGCTACACCTTC,CASSEWGQGTYGYTF
TRBJ2-7,.,.,TRBV6-1,TGTGCCAGCAGTGATACAAGAACAGTGAACGAGCAGTACTTC,CASSDTRTVNEQYF
TRBJ1-1,.,TRBD1,TRBV5-1,TGCGCCAGCAGCTTGTGGGGACAGGGTCAGACTGAAGCTTTCTTT,CASSLWGQGQTEAFF
TRBJ1-2,.,TRBD1,TRBV28,TGTGCCAGCTGGGACAGGGGCAAAGGCTACACCTTC,CASWDRGKGYTF
TRBJ2-3,large,.,TRBV4-1,TGCGCCAGCAGCCAAGATTGGGGGGGCGCAGATACGCAGTATTTT,CASSQDWGGADTQYF
TRBJ2-7,.,.,TRBV6-5,TGTGCCAGTTCCCCTAGGGGGGGGGTCTCCTACGAGCAGTACTTC,CASSPRGGVSYEQYF
TRBJ1-1,.,.,TRBV9,TGTGCCAGCAGCGTAGGAGGGGGGGTGAACACTGAAGCTTTCTTT,CASSVGGGVNTEAFF
TRBJ1-5,.,TRBD1,TRBV29-1,TGCAGCGTGACAACCCCAGGGGGTAGGAATCAGCCCCAGCATTTT,CSVTTPGGRNQPQHF
TRBJ1-1,once,.,TRBV27,TGTGCCAGCAGTTTAGAGGGGGGTACTGAAGCTTTCTTT,CASSLEGGTEAFF
TRBJ1-6,.,.,TRBV5-8,TGTGCCAGCAGCGTATTCACAGGGCGGAATAATTCACCCCTCCACTTT,CASSVFTGRNNSPLHF
TRBJ1-1,.,.,TRBV6-6,TGTGCCAGCAGGCCCCTAACCTGGGGCAATACTGAAGCTTTCTTT,CASRPLTWGNTEAFF
TRBJ2-5,once,TRBD1,TRBV5-8,TGTGCCAGCAGCCTCGGGACAGTGGAGACCCAGTACTTC,CASSLGTVETQYF
TRBJ1-2,.,TRBD1,TRBV19,TGTGCCAGTAGTCCAAACTTAGGACAGGGCGCTGGCTACACCTTC,CASSPNLGQGAGYTF
TRBJ2-1,.,.,TRBV6-1,TGTGCCAGCAGTGAAGGGAGGGCAGGGTATGATGAGCAGTTCTTC,CASSEGRAGYDEQFF
TRBJ2-5,.,.,TRBV5-1,TGCGCCAGCAGCTTGCCTGACTTGGCGGAGACCCAGTACTTC,CASSLPDLAETQYF
TRBJ2-5,.,.,TRBV18,TGTGCCAGCTCACGCAGGGGGGAAGGTGAGACCCAGTACTTC,CASSRRGEGETQYF
TRBJ1-2,once,.,TRBV6-6,TGTGCCAGCAGTTACGACAGAGGCAGGAACTATGGCTACACCTTC,CASSYDRGRNYGYTF
TRBJ2-1,.,TRBD2,TRBV5-4,TGTGCCAGCAACCCTCAGCGGGGAAACGGGAATGAGCAGTTCTTC,CASNPQRGNGNEQFF
TRBJ1-1,.,.,TRBV18,TGTGCCAGCTCCCCCGCTTGGGCGAACACTGAAGCTTTCTTT,CASSPAWANTEAFF
TRBJ2-2,.,.,TRBV19,TGTGCCAGTAGTATATGGAGGGGAGCGAACACCGGGGAGCTGTTTTTT,CASSIWRGANTGELFF
TRBJ2-7,.,.,TRBV5-5,TGTGCCAGCAGCTTGGAGGGCGGGAACACCTACGAGCAGTACTTC,CASSLEGGNTYEQYF
TRBJ2-1,.,.,TRBV7-6,TGTGCCAGCAGCTTACGGACAACTTTGGGCAATGAGCAGTTCTTC,CASSLRTTLGNEQFF
TRBJ2-1,.,.,TRBV6-1,TGTGCCAGCAGTGTCTCCGGGATTAACTACAATGAGCAGTTCTTC,CASSVSGINYNEQFF
TRBJ2-7,.,TRBD1,TRBV6-5,TGTGCCAGCAGTCCGGGACAGGGGGGCGAGCAGTACTTC,CASSPGQGGEQYF
TRBJ2-6,.,.,TRBV6-1,TGTGCCAGCAGTGGCCCGGGAGGGGCCAACGTCCTGACTTTC,CASSGPGGANVLTF
TRBJ2-5,.,.,TRBV7-9,TGTGCCAGCAGCTTTCCAGGGGTAGAGACCCAGTACTTC,CASSFPGVETQYF
TRBJ2-6,.,.,TRBV30,TGTGCCTGGAGGCGGGAAGGGGCCAACGTCCTGACTTTC,CAWRREGANVLTF
TRBJ2-5,.,.,TRBV7-9,TGTGCCAGCAGCTTAGCGTCTGGCTTCCAGACCCAGTACTTC,CASSLASGFQTQYF
TRBJ2-5,.,.,TRBV15,TGTGCCACCAGCAGGACCAAAGAGACCCAGTACTTC,CATSRTKETQYF
TRBJ2-2,once,TRBD1,TRBV18,TGTGCCAGCTCACCACCGGGGACAGGGGGCTCCGGGGAGCTGTTTTTT,CASSPPGTGGSGELFF
TRBJ1-3,.,.,TRBV30,TGTGCCTGGAGTGTAGATTTAGGGCGAGGAAACACCATATATTTT,CAWSVDLGRGNTIYF
TRBJ1-2,.,.,TRBV28,TGTGCCAGCATGGGTGATGGCTACACCTTC,CASMGDGYTF
TRBJ1-1,.,.,TRBV19,TGTGCCAGTAGACTCATGCCCCAGGGAAGAGGGACTGAAGCTTTCTTT,CASRLMPQGRGTEAFF
TRBJ1-1,.,TRBD1,TRBV7-9,TGTGCCAGCAGACAGACAGGGGCGAACACTGAAGCTTTCTTT,CASRQTGANTEAFF
TRBJ1-1,.,.,TRBV28,TGTGCCAGCAGTCCCCGCCCCGCCTTGAACACTGAAGCTTTCTTT,CASSPRPALNTEAFF
TRBJ1-1,.,.,TRBV6-6,TGTGCCAGCAGACGGGGGGGGAGGGCCGACACTGAAGCTTTCTTT,CASRRGGRADTEAFF
TRBJ2-7,few,TRBD1,TRBV5-1,TGCGCCAGCAGCGCGGGGACAGGGGGCAAAACGCAGCAGTACTTC,CASSAGTGGKTQQYF
TRBJ1-2,.,.,TRBV19,TGTGCCAGTAGTACCGTAATGGGAGGTGGCTACACCTTC,CASSTVMGGGYTF
TRBJ2-1,.,.,TRBV11-2,TGTGCCAGCAGCTTAGGGGCCTACAATGAGCAGTTCTTC,CASSLGAYNEQFF
TRBJ1-4,.,.,TRBV4-1,TGCGCCAGCAGCCAGTCCATCGTCCGGGGACCCAATGAAAAACTGTTTTTT,CASSQSIVRGPNEKLFF
TRBJ2-1,.,.,TRBV15,TGTGCCACCAGAGGGCACAGCGACTACAATGAGCAGTTCTTC,CATRGHSDYNEQFF
TRBJ2-7,.,TRBD1,TRBV10-2,TGCGCCAGCAGTGAGTCTTATGGGACAGGGACCTCCGAGCAGTACTTC,CASSESYGTGTSEQYF
TRBJ1-6,.,.,TRBV5-1,TGCGCCAGCAGCTTGGAAGGGGCGAGGAATTCACCCCTCCACTTT,CASSLEGARNSPLHF
TRBJ2-2,.,.,TRBV30,TGTGCCTGGAGATTTCCCAGGCGGCCCAACACCGGGGAGCTGTTTTTT,CAWRFPRRPNTGELFF